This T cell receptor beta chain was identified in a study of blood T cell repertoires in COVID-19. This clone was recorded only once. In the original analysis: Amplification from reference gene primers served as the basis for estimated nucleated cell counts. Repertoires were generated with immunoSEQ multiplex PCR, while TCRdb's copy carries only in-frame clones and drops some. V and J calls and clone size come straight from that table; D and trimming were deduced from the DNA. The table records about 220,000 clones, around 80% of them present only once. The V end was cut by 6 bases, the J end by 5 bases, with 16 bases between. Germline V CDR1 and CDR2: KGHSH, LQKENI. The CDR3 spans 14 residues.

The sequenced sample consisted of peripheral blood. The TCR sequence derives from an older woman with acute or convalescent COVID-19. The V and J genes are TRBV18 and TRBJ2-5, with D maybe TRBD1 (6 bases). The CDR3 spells CASSPLQGAETQYF. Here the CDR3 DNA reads TGTGCCAGCTCGCCTCTACAGGGAGCGGAGACCCAGTACTTC.